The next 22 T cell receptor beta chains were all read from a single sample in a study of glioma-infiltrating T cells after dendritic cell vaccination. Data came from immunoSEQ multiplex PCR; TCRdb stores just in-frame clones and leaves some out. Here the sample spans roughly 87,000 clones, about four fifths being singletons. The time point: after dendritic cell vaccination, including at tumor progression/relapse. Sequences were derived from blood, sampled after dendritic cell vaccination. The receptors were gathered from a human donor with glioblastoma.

Here the CDR3 reads CASTTGTGSYEQYF. The CDR3 coding sequence is TGTGCCAGTACTACCGGGACAGGGTCCTACGAGCAGTACTTC. V gene TRBV19 combines with J gene TRBJ2-7; 9 positions agree with TRBD1. This CDR3 contains 14 residues. After removal of 7 bases from V and 1 base from J, the junction contained 5 bases not matched to a gene. CDR1 is LNHDA and CDR2 is SQIVND in the germline V gene (reference sequence).

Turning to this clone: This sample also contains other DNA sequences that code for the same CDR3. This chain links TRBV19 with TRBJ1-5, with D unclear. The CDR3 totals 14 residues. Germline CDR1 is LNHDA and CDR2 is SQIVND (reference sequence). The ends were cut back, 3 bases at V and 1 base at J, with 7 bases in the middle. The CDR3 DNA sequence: TGTGCCAGTAGTATTTCGGTGAGCAATCAGCCCCAGCATTTT. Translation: CASSISVSNQPQHF.

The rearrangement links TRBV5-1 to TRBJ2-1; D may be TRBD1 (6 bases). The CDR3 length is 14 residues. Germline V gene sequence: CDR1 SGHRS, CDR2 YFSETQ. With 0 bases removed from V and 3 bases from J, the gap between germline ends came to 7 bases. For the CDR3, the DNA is TGCGCCAGCAGCTTGGTACAGGGCTACAATGAGCAGTTCTTC. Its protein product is CASSLVQGYNEQFF.

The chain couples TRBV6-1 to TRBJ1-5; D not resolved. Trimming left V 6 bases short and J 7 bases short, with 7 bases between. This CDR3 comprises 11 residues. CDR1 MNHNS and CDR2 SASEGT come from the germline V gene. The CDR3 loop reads CASRTGQPQHF. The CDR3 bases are TGTGCCAGCAGAACGGGGCAGCCCCAGCATTTT.

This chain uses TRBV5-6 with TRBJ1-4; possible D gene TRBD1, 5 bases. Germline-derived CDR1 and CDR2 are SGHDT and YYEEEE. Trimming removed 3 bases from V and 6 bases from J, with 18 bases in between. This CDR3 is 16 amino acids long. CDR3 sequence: CASSSGMGREDEKLFF. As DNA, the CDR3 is TGTGCCAGCAGCTCGGGGATGGGCAGGGAGGATGAAAAACTGTTTTTT.

The CDR3 sequence is CASSPRLAGGPSSYNEQFF. The CDR3 DNA is TGTGCCAGCAGTCCGAGACTAGCGGGGGGCCCCAGCTCCTACAATGAGCAGTTCTTC. V is TRBV27 and J is TRBJ2-1; 13 positions match TRBD2. CDR3 length: 19 amino acids. J was trimmed by 0 bases and V by 5 bases; bases with no gene match: 10. Germline CDR1 MNHEY, CDR2 SMNVEV (reference sequence).

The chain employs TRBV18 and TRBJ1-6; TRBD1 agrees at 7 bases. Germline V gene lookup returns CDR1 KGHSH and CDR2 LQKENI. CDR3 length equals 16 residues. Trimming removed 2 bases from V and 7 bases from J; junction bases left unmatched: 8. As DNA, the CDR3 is TGTGCCAGCTCACCAGACGGACAGGCCCCCAATTCACCCCTCCACTTT. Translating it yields CASSPDGQAPNSPLHF.

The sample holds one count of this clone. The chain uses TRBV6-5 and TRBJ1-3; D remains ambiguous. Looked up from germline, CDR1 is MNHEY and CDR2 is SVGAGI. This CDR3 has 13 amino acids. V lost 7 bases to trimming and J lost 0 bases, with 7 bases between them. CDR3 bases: TGTGCCAGCAATGCAGTCTCTGGAAACACCATATATTTT. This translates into CASNAVSGNTIYF.

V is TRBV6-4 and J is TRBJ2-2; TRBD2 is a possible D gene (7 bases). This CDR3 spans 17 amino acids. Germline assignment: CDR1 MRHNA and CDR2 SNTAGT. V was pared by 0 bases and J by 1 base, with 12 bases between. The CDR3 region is CASSDSTGGRNTGELFF. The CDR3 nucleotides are TGTGCCAGCAGTGACTCGACCGGGGGGCGGAACACCGGGGAGCTGTTTTTT.

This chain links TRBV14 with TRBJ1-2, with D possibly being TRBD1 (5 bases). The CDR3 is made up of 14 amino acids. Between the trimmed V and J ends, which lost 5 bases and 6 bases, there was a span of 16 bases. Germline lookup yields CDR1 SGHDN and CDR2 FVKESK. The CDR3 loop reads CASSSRLGGDGYTF. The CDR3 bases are TGTGCCAGCAGCAGCCGGTTAGGAGGGGATGGCTACACCTTC.

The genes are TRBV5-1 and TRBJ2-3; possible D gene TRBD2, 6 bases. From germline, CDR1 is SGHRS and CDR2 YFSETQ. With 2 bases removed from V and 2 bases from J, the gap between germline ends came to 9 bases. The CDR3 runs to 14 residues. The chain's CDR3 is CASSFRDFTDTQYF. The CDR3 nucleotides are TGCGCCAGCAGCTTCCGGGACTTCACAGATACGCAGTATTTT.

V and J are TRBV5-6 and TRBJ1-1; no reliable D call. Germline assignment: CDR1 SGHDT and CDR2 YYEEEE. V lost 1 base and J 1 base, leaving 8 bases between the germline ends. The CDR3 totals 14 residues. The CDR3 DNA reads TGTGCCAGCAGCTTGATTCAAGCGAACACTGAAGCTTTCTTT. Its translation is CASSLIQANTEAFF.

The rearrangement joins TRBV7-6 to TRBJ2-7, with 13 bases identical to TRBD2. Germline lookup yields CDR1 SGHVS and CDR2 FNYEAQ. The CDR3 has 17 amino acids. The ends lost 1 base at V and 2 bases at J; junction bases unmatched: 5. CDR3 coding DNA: TGTGCCAGCAGCTTAGGGGGACTAGCGGGGACCCCCTACGAGCAGTACTTC. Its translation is CASSLGGLAGTPYEQYF.

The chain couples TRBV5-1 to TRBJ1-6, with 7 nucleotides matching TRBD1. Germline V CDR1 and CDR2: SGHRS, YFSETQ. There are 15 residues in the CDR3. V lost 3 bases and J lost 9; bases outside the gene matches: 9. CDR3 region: CASSSDRVGSSPLHF. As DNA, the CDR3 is TGCGCCAGCAGCTCTGACAGGGTGGGGAGTTCACCCCTCCACTTT. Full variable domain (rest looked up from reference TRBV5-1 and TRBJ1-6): KAGVTQTPRYLIKTRGQQVTLSCSPISGHRSVSWYQQTPGQGLQFLFEYFSETQRNKGNFPGRFSGRQFSNSRSEMNVSTLELGDSALYLCASSSDRVGSSPLHFGNGTRLTVT.

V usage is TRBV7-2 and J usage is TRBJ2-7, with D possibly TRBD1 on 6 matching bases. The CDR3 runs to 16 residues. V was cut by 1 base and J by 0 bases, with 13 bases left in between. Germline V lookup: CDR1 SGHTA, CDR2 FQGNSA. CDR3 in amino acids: CASSLVSGTYSYEQYF. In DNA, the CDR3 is TGTGCCAGCAGCTTAGTTTCCGGGACATACTCCTACGAGCAGTACTTC.

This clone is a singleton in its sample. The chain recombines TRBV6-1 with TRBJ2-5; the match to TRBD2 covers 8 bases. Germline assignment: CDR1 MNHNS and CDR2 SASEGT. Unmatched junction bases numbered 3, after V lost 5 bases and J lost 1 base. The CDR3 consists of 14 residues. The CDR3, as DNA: TGTGCCAGCAGTCCGCGGGGGGTCCAAGAGACCCAGTACTTC. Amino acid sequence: CASSPRGVQETQYF.

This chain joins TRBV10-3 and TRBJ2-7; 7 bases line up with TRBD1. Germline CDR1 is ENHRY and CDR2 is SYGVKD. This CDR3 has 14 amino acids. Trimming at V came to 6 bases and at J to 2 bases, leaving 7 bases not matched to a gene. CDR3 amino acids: CAIRSVDRAYEQYF. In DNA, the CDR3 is TGTGCCATCAGAAGTGTCGACAGGGCCTACGAGCAGTACTTC.

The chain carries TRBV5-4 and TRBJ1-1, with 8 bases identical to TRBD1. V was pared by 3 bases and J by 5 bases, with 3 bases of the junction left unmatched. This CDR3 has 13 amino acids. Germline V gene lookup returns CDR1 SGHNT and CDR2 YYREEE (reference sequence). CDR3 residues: CASSWDRYTEAFF. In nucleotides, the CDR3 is TGTGCCAGCAGCTGGGACAGGTATACTGAAGCTTTCTTT.

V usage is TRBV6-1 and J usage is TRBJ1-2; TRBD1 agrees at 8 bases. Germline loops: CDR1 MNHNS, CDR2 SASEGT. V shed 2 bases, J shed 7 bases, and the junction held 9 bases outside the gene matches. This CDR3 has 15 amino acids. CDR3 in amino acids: CASSESLGTGGGYTF. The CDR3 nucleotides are TGTGCCAGCAGTGAAAGTCTCGGGACAGGAGGTGGCTACACCTTC.

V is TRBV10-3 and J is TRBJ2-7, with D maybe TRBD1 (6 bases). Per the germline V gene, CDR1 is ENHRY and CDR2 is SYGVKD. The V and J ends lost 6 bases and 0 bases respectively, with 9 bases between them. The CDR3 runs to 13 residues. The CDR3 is CAIRGDNSYEQYF. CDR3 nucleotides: TGTGCCATCAGGGGGGACAACTCCTACGAGCAGTACTTC.

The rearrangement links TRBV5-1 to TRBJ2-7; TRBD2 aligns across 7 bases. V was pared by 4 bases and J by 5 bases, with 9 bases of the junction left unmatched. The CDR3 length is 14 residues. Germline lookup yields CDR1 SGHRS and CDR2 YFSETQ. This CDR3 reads CASSKERGGDEQYF. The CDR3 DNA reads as TGCGCCAGCAGCAAAGAGCGGGGTGGGGACGAGCAGTACTTC. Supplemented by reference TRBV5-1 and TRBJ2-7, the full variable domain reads KAGVTQTPRYLIKTRGQQVTLSCSPISGHRSVSWYQQTPGQGLQFLFEYFSETQRNKGNFPGRFSGRQFSNSRSEMNVSTLELGDSALYLCASSKERGGDEQYFGPGTRLTVT.

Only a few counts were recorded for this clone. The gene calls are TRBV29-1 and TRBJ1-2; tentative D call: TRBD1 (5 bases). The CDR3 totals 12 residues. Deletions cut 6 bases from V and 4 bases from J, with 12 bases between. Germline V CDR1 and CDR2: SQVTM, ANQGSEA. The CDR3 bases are TGCAGCGTAGAGGGACTTAGCTATGGCTACACCTTC. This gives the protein CSVEGLSYGYTF. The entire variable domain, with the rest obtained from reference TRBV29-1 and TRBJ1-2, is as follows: SAVISQKPSRDICQRGTSLTIQCQVDSQVTMMFWYRQQPGQSLTLIATANQGSEATYESGFVIDKFPISRPNLTFSTLTVSNMSPEDSSIYLCSVEGLSYGYTFGSGTRLTVV.